This is a list of T cell receptor beta chains from one sample in a study of T cell responses to AZD1222 COVID-19 vaccine. Profiled with immunoSEQ multiplex PCR; TCRdb holds only in-frame clones, not every one. In the table there are more than 110,000 clones, roughly 89% of which are singletons. The sequences come from peripheral blood, collected on day 0 of AZD1222 vaccination. These receptors were collected from an adult in good health. Each CDR3 is given without its conserved first and last residue. The D gene is left open where the match is weak.

j_call: TRBJ1-5; v_call: TRBV28; d_call: -; cdr3_aa: ASSLFSQRQPQH
j_call: TRBJ2-1; v_call: TRBV7-9; d_call: -; cdr3_aa: ASSTPGHLRLGNEQF
j_call: TRBJ1-5; v_call: TRBV2; d_call: -; cdr3_aa: ASSLHRAVNQPQH
j_call: TRBJ1-1; v_call: TRBV11-2; d_call: -; cdr3_aa: ASSIDPWGLGTEAF
j_call: TRBJ2-7; v_call: TRBV5-1; d_call: TRBD1; cdr3_aa: ASSVGTASYEQY
j_call: TRBJ1-1; v_call: TRBV28; d_call: TRBD1; cdr3_aa: ASSPTGGVAEAF
j_call: TRBJ2-1; v_call: TRBV6-5; d_call: -; cdr3_aa: ASSHPGKVGNEQF
j_call: TRBJ1-1; v_call: TRBV4-1; d_call: TRBD1; cdr3_aa: ASSQSPGQGANTEAF
j_call: TRBJ1-2; v_call: TRBV24-1; d_call: TRBD1; cdr3_aa: ATSDLDRAYGYT
j_call: TRBJ2-2; v_call: TRBV5-1; d_call: -; cdr3_aa: ASSVQANTGELF
j_call: TRBJ2-2; v_call: TRBV6-4; d_call: -; cdr3_aa: ASMFLGGSTGELF
j_call: TRBJ2-5; v_call: TRBV7-9; d_call: -; cdr3_aa: ASSLAAQETQY
j_call: TRBJ2-7; v_call: TRBV4-2; d_call: TRBD2; cdr3_aa: ASSQDLAGGFYEQY
j_call: TRBJ2-7; v_call: TRBV7-2; d_call: TRBD2; cdr3_aa: ASSFGWGGAYEQY
j_call: TRBJ2-3; v_call: TRBV6-5; d_call: -; cdr3_aa: ASRVTSGVDTQY
j_call: TRBJ2-7; v_call: TRBV4-2; d_call: TRBD2; cdr3_aa: ASSPDPSGRDYEQY
j_call: TRBJ1-5; v_call: TRBV5-8; d_call: TRBD1; cdr3_aa: ASSLTGGFGQPQH
j_call: TRBJ2-3; v_call: TRBV15; d_call: TRBD1; cdr3_aa: ATSRGQGGLDTQY
j_call: TRBJ2-1; v_call: TRBV5-1; d_call: -; cdr3_aa: ASSLGGSANEQF
j_call: TRBJ2-7; v_call: TRBV28; d_call: TRBD1; cdr3_aa: ASSRTGNYEQY
j_call: TRBJ1-4; v_call: TRBV28; d_call: TRBD1; cdr3_aa: ASSDRAGSEKLF
j_call: TRBJ2-4; v_call: TRBV13; d_call: -; cdr3_aa: ASSLGLNIQY
j_call: TRBJ2-2; v_call: TRBV7-8; d_call: TRBD2; cdr3_aa: ASSQPGGSGIGELF
j_call: TRBJ1-6; v_call: TRBV12-3/TRBV12-4; d_call: -; cdr3_aa: ASRRNDSPLH
j_call: TRBJ2-2; v_call: TRBV7-7; d_call: -; cdr3_aa: ASSLQGPNTGELF
j_call: TRBJ1-3; v_call: TRBV11-2; d_call: -; cdr3_aa: ASSLEAGSFSVGNTIY
j_call: TRBJ2-3; v_call: TRBV7-9; d_call: -; cdr3_aa: ASSPGGGRKPPDTQY
j_call: TRBJ2-2; v_call: TRBV9; d_call: -; cdr3_aa: ASSVATGLNTGELF
j_call: TRBJ2-7; v_call: TRBV10-3; d_call: -; cdr3_aa: AISAGSEQY